Presented here are 20 T cell receptor beta chains from one specimen sequenced in a study of T cell changes during pregnancy in multiple sclerosis. Generated by immunoSEQ multiplex PCR, the TCRdb table keeps only in-frame clones and is missing some. The table shows over 45,000 clones, with 90% occurring only once. The material was peripheral blood, obtained in the first trimester of pregnancy. Receptor source: a female donor in good health, enrolled as a control in a pregnancy study.

This chain links TRBV7-4 with TRBJ2-5; maybe TRBD2 (5 bases). The CDR3 length is 17 residues. CDR1 is SGHVT, CDR2 SQSDAQ, per germline. Trimming shortened V by 6 bases and J by 7 bases, and 27 bases separated the two germline ends. CDR3 bases: TGTGCCAGCAGTCTTTCTCCCACCCAGGAGGCCCCCCGGACCCAGTACTTC. It specifies CASSLSPTQEAPRTQYF.

As for this clone: At one of its ends the junction is not consistent with the germline gene, which may arise from a read error. The chain carries TRBV4-2 and TRBJ2-5; 11 bases match TRBD2. Germline V lookup: CDR1 LGHNA, CDR2 YNFKEQ. This CDR3 comprises 17 residues. DNA for the CDR3: TGTGCCAGCAGCCAAGGTGATTTACTAGCGGGGGCCTGGCTCGTCGACTTC. This sequence encodes CASSQGDLLAGAWLVDF.

V is TRBV29-1 and J is TRBJ1-4; 10 nucleotides match TRBD1. Per the germline V gene, CDR1 is SQVTM and CDR2 is ANQGSEA. V gave up 8 bases and J gave up 12 bases; unmatched junction bases: 21. The CDR3 contains 16 residues. The CDR3 protein is CSTSGAPGTGASELFF. CDR3 sequence (DNA): TGCAGCACCTCAGGGGCCCCCGGGACAGGGGCTTCAGAACTGTTTTTT.

This clone showed up just a few times. The CDR3 loop reads CASSVNTEAFF. For the CDR3, the DNA is TGTGCCAGCAGCGTAAACACTGAAGCTTTCTTT. V gene TRBV5-6 combines with J gene TRBJ1-1; D uncertain. The CDR3 is 11 residues long. The V end was cut by 4 bases, the J end by 2 bases, with 3 bases between. Per the germline V gene, CDR1 is SGHDT and CDR2 is YYEEEE.

V usage is TRBV19 and J usage is TRBJ2-7; D is possibly TRBD2 (6 bases). V dropped 7 bases and J dropped 6 bases, with 22 bases sitting between them. Germline V gene lookup returns CDR1 LNHDA and CDR2 SQIVND (reference sequence). The CDR3 loop spans 15 amino acids. This CDR3 reads CASKGGRTIESEQYF. DNA for the CDR3: TGTGCCAGTAAAGGTGGCAGGACTATCGAAAGCGAGCAGTACTTC.

The V call is TRBV2, the J call TRBJ2-4, with TRBD2 matching over 7 bases. The CDR3 has 13 amino acids. CDR1 SNHLY and CDR2 FYNNEI come from the germline V gene. Trimming cost V 5 bases and J 7 bases; bases outside gene matches: 5. As DNA, the CDR3 is TGTGCCAGCAGTTATAATAGCGGGAACATTCAGTACTTC. Translating gives CASSYNSGNIQYF.

This clone was seen once. The V gene is TRBV27, the J gene TRBJ1-2; D is possibly TRBD1 (5 bases). V dropped 6 bases and J dropped 8 bases, with 16 bases sitting between them. The CDR3 is made up of 13 amino acids. Germline assignment: CDR1 MNHEY and CDR2 SMNVEV (reference sequence). CDR3 bases: TGTGCCAGCAGCCAACGGGGGTCCGGGGGCTACACCTTC. This gives the protein CASSQRGSGGYTF.

The V and J genes are TRBV11-2 and TRBJ2-1; 13 nucleotides align to TRBD2. Unmatched junction bases numbered 5, after V lost 6 bases and J lost 9 bases. This CDR3 is 14 amino acids long. Germline values: CDR1 SGHAT, CDR2 FQNNGV. In DNA, the CDR3 is TGTGCCAGCAGGGATACTAGCGGGAGGGGTGAGCAGTTCTTC. Translated, it gives CASRDTSGRGEQFF.

This chain connects TRBV6-6 to TRBJ1-2; 7 bases are a match to TRBD1. The CDR3 has 13 residues. The junction had 7 bases not matched to a gene; V was cut back by 8 bases and J by 4 bases. Per the germline V gene, CDR1 is MNHNY and CDR2 is SVGAGI (reference sequence). The CDR3 sequence is CASVFGTAYGYTF. CDR3 bases: TGTGCCAGCGTCTTCGGGACAGCCTATGGCTACACCTTC.

This clone was seen once. The CDR3 sequence: CASSVLAGATREQFF. CDR3 nucleotide sequence: TGTGCCAGCAGCGTACTAGCGGGAGCCACTAGGGAGCAGTTCTTC. The chain recombines TRBV9 with TRBJ2-1, with 10 bases fitting TRBD2. The V segment lost 1 base and the J segment 10 bases; nucleotides outside the gene matches: 8. The germline V gene has CDR1 SGDLS and CDR2 YYNGEE. The CDR3 has 15 residues. The full variable domain, completed using reference TRBV9 and TRBJ2-1, is DSGVTQTPKHLITATGQRVTLRCSPRSGDLSVYWYQQSLDQGLQFLIQYYNGEERAKGNILERFSAQQFPDLHSELNLSSLELGDSALYFCASSVLAGATREQFFGPGTRLTVL.

This clone has just one count. This rearrangement joins TRBV7-3 to TRBJ2-3; possibly TRBD2 for D (5 bases). CDR3 length: 14 amino acids. V was trimmed by 5 bases and J by 5 bases, leaving 14 bases between them. Per the germline V gene, CDR1 is SGHTA and CDR2 is FQGTGA. The CDR3 spells CASSAGRVGDTQYF. For the CDR3, the DNA is TGTGCCAGCAGCGCCGGGCGGGTCGGAGATACGCAGTATTTT.

The rearrangement joins TRBV27 to TRBJ2-7; 7 nucleotides align to TRBD2. The J segment lost 7 bases and the V segment lost 10 bases, leaving 13 bases of the junction unmatched. From germline, CDR1 is MNHEY and CDR2 SMNVEV (reference sequence). This CDR3 is 13 amino acids long. The CDR3 sequence: CATLSPIGGEQYF. CDR3 coding DNA: TGTGCCACTCTCTCCCCAATCGGGGGGGAGCAGTACTTC.

The chain has TRBV4-1 and TRBJ2-7, with TRBD2 matching over 7 bases. CDR3 length: 15 residues. With 1 base clipped from V and 2 bases from J, the junction kept 5 bases outside the gene matches. Germline V gene sequence: CDR1 MGHRA, CDR2 YSYEKL. This CDR3 is CASSQVHGLAYEQYF. As DNA, the CDR3 is TGCGCCAGCAGCCAAGTCCACGGACTAGCCTACGAGCAGTACTTC.

The chain links TRBV19 to TRBJ2-5, with D possibly TRBD2 on 7 matching bases. CDR3 size: 15 residues. Trimming took 6 bases from V and 6 from J, leaving 20 bases between them. The V gene's germline CDR1 is LNHDA and CDR2 SQIVND (reference sequence). CDR3 bases: TGTGCCAGTAGACCTGGGGGCGGGAGAGGGCAGACCCAGTACTTC. Translated: CASRPGGGRGQTQYF.

The V gene is TRBV19, the J gene TRBJ2-2; the D is unclear. The germline CDR1 and CDR2 sequences are LNHDA and SQIVND (reference sequence). V dropped 4 bases and J dropped 7 bases, with 10 bases sitting between them. The CDR3 consists of 13 residues. The CDR3 nucleotides are TGTGCCAGTAGTAGCCCTGAGGTCGGGGAGCTGTTTTTT. Encoded protein: CASSSPEVGELFF.

The chain has TRBV5-4 and TRBJ2-3; D is possibly TRBD1 (6 bases). This CDR3 region has 16 residues. The V end lost 3 bases, the J end lost 5 bases, and 19 bases lay between the germline ends. Germline values: CDR1 SGHNT, CDR2 YYREEE (reference sequence). CDR3 coding DNA: TGTGCCAGCAGCTCCAGCCCTGGACAGAAAATAGATACGCAGTATTTT. Translated: CASSSSPGQKIDTQYF.

This clone was seen once. The chain combines TRBV4-1 with TRBJ1-2; TRBD1 aligns across 8 bases. The CDR3 spans 14 residues. Trimming took 5 bases from V and 3 from J; bases not matched to a gene: 5. Per the germline V gene, CDR1 is MGHRA and CDR2 is YSYEKL. The CDR3 spells CASSVKTGDYGYTF. The CDR3 coding sequence is TGCGCCAGCAGCGTTAAGACAGGGGACTATGGCTACACCTTC.

The chain links TRBV18 to TRBJ1-4; D unresolved. Trimming cost V 5 bases and J 6 bases, with 22 bases left between them. Per the germline V gene, CDR1 is KGHSH and CDR2 is LQKENI. This CDR3 region has 17 residues. CDR3 in amino acids: CASSATLIRVGDEKLFF. CDR3 nucleotides: TGTGCCAGCTCAGCGACTCTTATTAGGGTGGGAGATGAAAAACTGTTTTTT. The complete variable domain, with remaining parts taken from reference TRBV18 and TRBJ1-4, reads NAGVMQNPRHLVRRRGQEARLRCSPMKGHSHVYWYRQLPEEGLKFMVYLQKENIIDESGMPKERFSAEFPKEGPSILRIQQVVRGDSAAYFCASSATLIRVGDEKLFFGSGTQLSVL.

The J gene is TRBJ2-7, the V gene TRBV28; D remains ambiguous. The CDR3 is 9 residues long. Germline lookup yields CDR1 MDHEN and CDR2 SYDVKM. Trimming cost V 8 bases and J 7 bases, with 6 bases left between them. The CDR3 here is CASGIEQYF. The DNA for the CDR3 is TGTGCCAGCGGCATTGAGCAGTACTTC.

The chain uses TRBV19 and TRBJ1-1, with 8 bases lining up with TRBD1. Germline CDR1 is LNHDA and CDR2 is SQIVND (reference sequence). V lost 5 bases and J lost 4; bases outside the gene matches: 3. This CDR3 spans 13 amino acids. The CDR3: CASSLGQGTEAFF. For the CDR3, the DNA is TGTGCCAGTAGTCTCGGACAGGGCACTGAAGCTTTCTTT.